These 30 T cell receptor beta chains share one sample of origin, sequenced in a study of regulatory T cells in long-lasting Graves disease. Time point: newly diagnosed GD, antithyroid drugs for less than 3 months. TCR sequences were obtained from RNA taken from PBMCs. For TCR beta, libraries came from iRepertoire HTBI primers and Arm-PCR of CDR3 regions. TCRdb used MiXCR to reprocess the multiplex PCR reads, holding one entry per CDR3 protein. This table holds hundreds of thousands of distinct CDR3 sequences, roughly 12% found once. This sample also belongs to another study, concerning T cells in Graves' hyperthyroidism and ophthalmopathy.

Material: peripheral blood mononuclear cells (PBMCs), obtained at new diagnosis, from a patient treated with antithyroid drugs. These receptors were taken from a young man with Graves disease.

As to this clonotype: A much more abundant neighbour one base away suggests this may be a read error. The chain carries TRBV20-1 and TRBJ2-5; 8 bases match TRBD1. Germline CDR1 and CDR2: DFQATT and SNEGSKA (reference sequence). The CDR3 sequence is 13 residues long. V lost 7 bases to trimming and J lost 2 bases; unmatched junction nucleotides: 6. This CDR3 is CSVATGAQETQYF. CDR3 in DNA: TGCAGTGTGGCGACAGGGGCACAAGAGACCCAGTACTTC.

This clonotype was detected many times. J is TRBJ2-2 and V is TRBV28, with TRBD2 matching 15 bases. J gave up 0 bases and V 10 bases, and 6 bases lay outside the gene matches. The CDR3 is 17 residues long. CDR1 MDHEN and CDR2 SYDVKM come from the germline V gene. CDR3 nucleotides: TGTGCCACCGGGGGACTAGCGGGAGGACCGAACACCGGGGAGCTGTTTTTT. Its translation: CATGGLAGGPNTGELFF.

This sequence joins TRBV3-1 and TRBJ1-1, with a possible D match to TRBD1 (5 bases). Germline V gene lookup returns CDR1 LGHDT and CDR2 YNNKEL (reference sequence). With 5 bases removed from V and 3 bases from J, the gap between germline ends came to 10 bases. The CDR3 extends over 13 amino acids. CDR3 in amino acids: CASSFAGHTEAFF. In nucleotides, the CDR3 is TGTGCCAGCAGCTTCGCAGGGCACACTGAAGCTTTCTTT.

The gene calls are TRBV19 and TRBJ2-2; D is ambiguous. Between the trimmed V and J ends, which lost 6 bases and 1 base, there was a span of 12 bases. Germline values: CDR1 LNHDA, CDR2 SQIVND (reference sequence). This CDR3 is built from 15 residues. CDR3 sequence (DNA): TGTGCCAGTAGACCCCACTGGGAGAACACCGGGGAGCTGTTTTTT. It translates to CASRPHWENTGELFF.

The chain combines TRBV29-1 with TRBJ2-7; weak D call: TRBD2 (6 bases). The CDR3 runs to 14 residues. V was cut by 7 bases and J by 0 bases, with 16 bases left in between. Germline V gene sequence: CDR1 SQVTM, CDR2 ANQGSEA. CDR3 sequence: CSGGGGPASYEQYF. The DNA for the CDR3 is TGCAGCGGAGGAGGAGGGCCCGCCTCCTACGAGCAGTACTTC.

This chain uses TRBV14 with TRBJ2-7; the D gene is possibly TRBD1 (6 bases). CDR3 size: 16 residues. Trimming removed 4 bases from V and 6 bases from J, with 22 bases in between. CDR1 is SGHDN, CDR2 FVKESK, per germline. CDR3 residues: CASSPTRGVNTLEQYF. DNA for the CDR3: TGTGCCAGCAGCCCGACCAGGGGCGTCAACACCCTCGAGCAGTACTTC.

This clonotype was observed a few times. This chain links TRBV29-1 with TRBJ1-2, with 10 bases lining up with TRBD1. The germline V gene has CDR1 SQVTM and CDR2 ANQGSEA. V gave up 2 bases and J gave up 7 bases; unmatched junction bases: 16. This CDR3 has 17 amino acids. CDR3 nucleotides: TGCAGCGTTGAATGGCGGGGACAGGGGACTTTCTATAGTGGCTACACCTTC. Protein product: CSVEWRGQGTFYSGYTF.

At least ten counts were recorded for this clonotype. The CDR3, as DNA: TGCGCCAGCAGCTTGAACGTCAGGGTTAGCACTGAAGCTTTCTTT. Translated, it gives CASSLNVRVSTEAFF. The gene calls are TRBV5-1 and TRBJ1-1; the D gene is possibly TRBD1 (5 bases). CDR1 SGHRS and CDR2 YFSETQ come from the germline V gene. The CDR3 runs 15 residues. With 1 base removed from V and 4 bases from J, the gap between germline ends came to 14 bases.

This clonotype has a handful of counts. Its ends do not fully match the called genes, so a read error is possible. The genes are TRBV6-2 or TRBV6-3 and TRBJ2-1; D remains unclear. CDR3 size: 12 residues. Germline V CDR1 and CDR2: MNHEY, SVGEGT. CDR3 sequence reads: CASSPWADEQFF. The DNA for the CDR3 is TGTGCTAGCAGTCCCTGGGCCGATGAGCAGTTCTTC.

This clonotype has just a few counts. The chain employs TRBV7-8 and TRBJ1-3; tentative D call: TRBD1 (5 bases). CDR1 is SGHVS, CDR2 FQNEAQ, per germline. Trimming shortened V by 5 bases and J by 2 bases, and 16 bases separated the two germline ends. This CDR3 is 16 amino acids long. In DNA, the CDR3 is TGTGCCAGCAGCGCCCGCAGGGAGAGGCCTGGAAACACCATATATTTT. Protein: CASSARRERPGNTIYF.

Only a few counts were recorded for this clonotype. A far more abundant clone sits one base away, making this likely a read error. The chain carries TRBV27 and TRBJ2-7; no reliable D call. Near its end, the DNA agrees better with TRBJ1-2, so the J call may be wrong. From germline, CDR1 is MNHEY and CDR2 SMNVEV (reference sequence). The length of the CDR3 is 15 residues. CDR3 in amino acids: CASSPGRRNRLGYTF. The DNA of the CDR3 is TGTGCCAGCAGCCCCGGGCGACGTAACCGCCTCGGCTACACCTTC.

This clonotype showed up many times. The chain employs TRBV7-9 and TRBJ2-7, with no clear D. V was trimmed by 1 base and J by 3 bases, leaving 13 bases between them. There are 15 residues in the CDR3. Germline V gene lookup returns CDR1 SEHNR and CDR2 FQNEAQ (reference sequence). The CDR3 DNA is TGTGCCAGCAGCTTAGGAGAGCCAGGCCGCTACGAGCAGTACTTC. It specifies CASSLGEPGRYEQYF.

J is TRBJ2-2 and V is TRBV6-1; D unclear. This CDR3 contains 13 residues. The V gene's germline CDR1 is MNHNS and CDR2 SASEGT. With 8 bases removed from V and 4 bases from J, the gap between germline ends came to 11 bases. The CDR3 loop reads CASARAFTGELFF. The CDR3 region has the DNA TGTGCCAGCGCTCGGGCCTTCACCGGGGAGCTGTTTTTT.

This clonotype came up a few times. This chain joins TRBV7-2 and TRBJ2-1; 7 positions agree with TRBD2. Germline CDR1 SGHTA, CDR2 FQGNSA. The V gene end was trimmed by 11 bases and the J gene end by 7 bases; junction bases not matched to a gene: 14. This CDR3 is built from 14 residues. In DNA form, the CDR3 reads TGTGCCGGGGCCCAGGCTAGCGGACGTAATGAGCAGTTCTTC. Translating gives CAGAQASGRNEQFF. The whole variable domain, filled in from reference TRBV7-2 and TRBJ2-1, reads GAGVSQSPSNKVTEKGKDVELRCDPISGHTALYWYRQSLGQGLEFLIYFQGNSAPDKSGLPSDRFSAERTGGSVSTLTIQRTQQEDSAVYLCAGAQASGRNEQFFGPGTRLTVL.

This clonotype was recorded at least ten times. V is TRBV7-3 and J is TRBJ1-1; TRBD1 is a possible D gene (5 bases). V lost 5 bases and J lost 0, with 13 bases in between. The V gene's germline CDR1 is SGHTA and CDR2 FQGTGA. This CDR3 is 15 amino acids long. The CDR3 loop reads CASSARPGMNTEAFF. The CDR3 coding sequence is TGTGCCAGCAGCGCCCGGCCAGGGATGAACACTGAAGCTTTCTTT.

There are a few counts of this clonotype. The chain carries TRBV30 and TRBJ2-3, with TRBD2 matching over 13 bases. V was clipped by 3 bases and J by 5 bases; unmatched bases: 5. The CDR3 runs 15 residues. Per the germline V gene, CDR1 is GTSNPN and CDR2 is SVGIG (reference sequence). The CDR3 loop is CAWSGLAGAGDTQYF. In DNA, the CDR3 is TGTGCCTGGAGCGGACTAGCGGGAGCCGGAGATACGCAGTATTTT.

The table lists this clonotype with many counts. The J gene is TRBJ2-3, the V gene TRBV5-5, with a tentative D call TRBD1 (6 bases). V gave up 4 bases and J gave up 5 bases, with 17 bases separating them. CDR3 length: 15 residues. CDR1 SGHKS and CDR2 YYEKEE come from the germline V gene (reference sequence). For the CDR3, the DNA is TGTGCCAGCAGCAGTACCGGGACATGGAAAGATACGCAGTATTTT. It translates to CASSSTGTWKDTQYF.

Ten or more counts support this clonotype. The chain links TRBV11-2 to TRBJ2-7, with TRBD1 as a possible D gene (5 bases). V dropped 5 bases and J dropped 7 bases, with 21 bases sitting between them. This CDR3 contains 15 residues. Germline loops: CDR1 SGHAT, CDR2 FQNNGV. The CDR3 DNA reads as TGTGCCAGCAGCCCAGACAGTAACTCAGTGGGGGAGCAGTACTTC. It codes for CASSPDSNSVGEQYF.

This clonotype has a handful of counts. A far larger clone is one base from this, pointing to a likely read error. CDR3 amino acids: CASSWTGDEQYF. In DNA, the CDR3 is TGTGCCAGCAGCTGGACAGGGGACGAGCAGTACTTC. The V call is TRBV27, the J call TRBJ2-7; 9 nucleotides match TRBD1. Germline lookup yields CDR1 MNHEY and CDR2 SMNVEV (reference sequence). Unmatched junction bases numbered 2, after V lost 6 bases and J lost 5 bases. The CDR3 extends over 12 amino acids.

This clonotype was seen repeatedly, ten times or more. This chain connects TRBV7-9 to TRBJ2-3; D is possibly TRBD2 (6 bases). Germline loops: CDR1 SEHNR, CDR2 FQNEAQ (reference sequence). Trimming shortened V by 5 bases and J by 5 bases, and 8 bases separated the two germline ends. The CDR3 covers 12 residues. The CDR3 is CASSKEGDTQYF. The CDR3 DNA is TGTGCCAGCAGCAAGGAGGGAGATACGCAGTATTTT.

The V call is TRBV4-1, the J call TRBJ1-5, with D tentatively TRBD1 (5 bases). Germline CDR1 and CDR2: MGHRA and YSYEKL. V lost 1 base, J lost 1 base, and 14 bases lay in between. The CDR3 runs to 17 residues. CDR3 region: CASSQGGQGLSNQPQHF. In nucleotides, the CDR3 is TGCGCCAGCAGCCAAGGCGGTCAGGGTTTGAGCAATCAGCCCCAGCATTTT.

At least ten counts were recorded for this clonotype. CDR3 sequence: CSVDDGNSYGYTF. The CDR3 nucleotides are TGCAGCGTTGATGATGGCAATTCCTATGGCTACACCTTC. This chain joins TRBV29-1 and TRBJ1-2; unclear D gene. V lost 3 bases and J 4 bases, leaving 12 bases between the germline ends. The CDR3 is made up of 13 amino acids. Germline CDR1 is SQVTM and CDR2 is ANQGSEA.

A few counts support this clonotype. The CDR3 DNA sequence: TGTGCCAGCGGAACAGGGGTTAGCAATCAGCCCCAGCATTTT. It encodes CASGTGVSNQPQHF. The V call is TRBV27, the J call TRBJ1-5; TRBD1 agrees at 7 bases. Trimming removed 8 bases from V and 0 bases from J; junction bases left unmatched: 4. CDR1 is MNHEY, CDR2 SMNVEV, per germline (reference sequence). The CDR3 spans 14 residues.

This clonotype has more than one count but fewer than ten. V gene TRBV7-2 combines with J gene TRBJ2-6; possibly TRBD2 for D (5 bases). Germline V lookup: CDR1 SGHTA, CDR2 FQGNSA. There are 16 residues in the CDR3. V lost 1 base and J 3 bases, leaving 10 bases between the germline ends. Here the CDR3 DNA reads TGTGCCAGCAGCTTAGGAGGGCGTGTTGGGGCCAACGTCCTGACTTTC. Translation gives CASSLGGRVGANVLTF.

The rearrangement links TRBV11-2 to TRBJ2-5; no clear D. This CDR3 comprises 15 residues. Trimming took off 6 bases at V and 2 bases at J, with 16 bases between the two ends. Germline-derived CDR1 and CDR2 are SGHAT and FQNNGV. The CDR3 spells CASRVLSLGQETQYF. Here the CDR3 DNA reads TGTGCCAGCAGGGTCCTTTCCCTGGGGCAAGAGACCCAGTACTTC.

This clonotype occurred many times. This CDR3 reads CASSLFAGEAGELFF. DNA of the CDR3: TGTGCCAGCAGTTTGTTCGCGGGAGAGGCCGGGGAGCTGTTTTTT. The chain is built from TRBV27 and TRBJ2-2, with 7 positions matching TRBD2. The V segment lost 3 bases and the J segment 6 bases; nucleotides outside the gene matches: 7. The CDR3 consists of 15 residues. Germline CDR1 and CDR2: MNHEY and SMNVEV (reference sequence).

This clonotype has more than one count but fewer than ten. The rearrangement links TRBV12-3 or TRBV12-4 to TRBJ1-5; the D gene is possibly TRBD1 (6 bases). There are 16 residues in the CDR3. V was pared by 7 bases and J by 1 base, with 17 bases between. The CDR3 DNA is TGTGCCAGCACTGGGAGGTCCAGGGGAAGCAATCAGCCCCAGCATTTT. As protein: CASTGRSRGSNQPQHF.

At least ten counts were recorded for this clonotype. This chain joins TRBV7-2 and TRBJ1-4; D not resolved. The V gene's germline CDR1 is SGHTA and CDR2 FQGNSA. The CDR3 totals 15 residues. The V gene lost 2 bases and the J gene lost 0 bases, with 7 bases spanning the gap. CDR3 in DNA: TGTGCCAGCAGCTTACAGGTTGCAACTAATGAAAAACTGTTTTTT. This translates into CASSLQVATNEKLFF.

The table lists this clonotype with many counts. The chain has TRBV20-1 and TRBJ2-7, with 8 bases lining up with TRBD2. The germline V gene has CDR1 DFQATT and CDR2 SNEGSKA (reference sequence). This CDR3 spans 13 amino acids. J was trimmed by 3 bases and V by 6 bases; bases with no gene match: 7. Here the CDR3 DNA reads TGCAGTGCCAGCGGACTAGCCGACTACGAGCAGTACTTC. Translated, it gives CSASGLADYEQYF.

Many counts were recorded for this clonotype. The genes are TRBV12-3 or TRBV12-4 and TRBJ2-7; D is possibly TRBD1 or TRBD2 (5 bases each). The length of the CDR3 is 15 residues. Trimming removed 2 bases from V and 0 bases from J, with 11 bases in between. The CDR3 loop is CASSLSAGTSYEQYF. The CDR3 bases are TGTGCCAGCAGTTTATCCGCCGGGACCTCCTACGAGCAGTACTTC.